This T cell receptor beta chain was recorded in a study of T cell responses to AZD1222 COVID-19 vaccine. Only in-frame clones appear in the TCRdb table, and some are missing; sequencing was by immunoSEQ multiplex PCR. The table records fewer than 250,000 clones, roughly 91% of them present only once. The length of the CDR3 is 13 residues. The V gene's germline CDR1 is LNHDA and CDR2 SQIVND (reference sequence). The ends were cut back, 3 bases at V and 3 bases at J, with 9 bases in the middle. Sequenced material: peripheral blood, taken on day 0 of MenACWY control vaccination. The receptor's source is an adult in good health. This chain links TRBV19 with TRBJ2-7; D perhaps matches TRBD1 (5 bases). Written as DNA, the CDR3 is TGTGCCAGTAGTATCTCCAGGGTCTACGAGCAGTACTTC. Amino acid sequence: CASSISRVYEQYF.